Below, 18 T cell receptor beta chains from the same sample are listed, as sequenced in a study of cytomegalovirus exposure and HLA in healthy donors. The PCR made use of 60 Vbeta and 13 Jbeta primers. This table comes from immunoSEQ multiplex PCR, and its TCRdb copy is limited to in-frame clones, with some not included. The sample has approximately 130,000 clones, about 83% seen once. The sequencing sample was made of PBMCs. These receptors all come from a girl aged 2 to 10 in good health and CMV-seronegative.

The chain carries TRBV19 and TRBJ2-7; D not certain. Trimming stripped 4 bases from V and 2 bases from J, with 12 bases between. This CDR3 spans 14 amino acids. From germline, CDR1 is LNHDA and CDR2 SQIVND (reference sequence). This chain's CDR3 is CASSNLGSPYEQYF. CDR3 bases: TGTGCCAGTAGTAATCTGGGCAGTCCCTACGAGCAGTACTTC.

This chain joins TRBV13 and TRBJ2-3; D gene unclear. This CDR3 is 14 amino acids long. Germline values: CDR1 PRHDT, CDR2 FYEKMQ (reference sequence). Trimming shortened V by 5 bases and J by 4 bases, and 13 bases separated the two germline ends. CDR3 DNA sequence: TGTGCCAGCAGCATTCCTAGTAACTCAGATACGCAGTATTTT. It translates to CASSIPSNSDTQYF. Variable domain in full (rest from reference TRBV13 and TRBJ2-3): AAGVIQSPRHLIKEKRETATLKCYPIPRHDTVYWYQQGPGQDPQFLISFYEKMQSDKGSIPDRFSAQQFSDYHSELNMSSLELGDSALYFCASSIPSNSDTQYFGPGTRLTVL.

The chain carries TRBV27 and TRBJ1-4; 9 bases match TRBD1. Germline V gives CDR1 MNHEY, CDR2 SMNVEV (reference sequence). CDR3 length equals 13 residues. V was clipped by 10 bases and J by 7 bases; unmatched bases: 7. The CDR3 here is CATRDRGIEKLFF. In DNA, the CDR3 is TGTGCCACCAGAGACAGGGGGATTGAAAAACTGTTTTTT.

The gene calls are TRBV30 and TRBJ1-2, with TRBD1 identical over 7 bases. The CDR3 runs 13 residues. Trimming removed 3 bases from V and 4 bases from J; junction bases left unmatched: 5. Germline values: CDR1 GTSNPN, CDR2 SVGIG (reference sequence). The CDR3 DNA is TGTGCCTGGAGCCCGGACAGGACCTATGGCTACACCTTC. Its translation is CAWSPDRTYGYTF. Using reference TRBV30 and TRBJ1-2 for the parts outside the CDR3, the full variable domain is SQTIHQWPATLVQPVGSPLSLECTVEGTSNPNLYWYRQAAGRGLQLLFYSVGIGQISSEVPQNLSASRPQDRQFILSSKKLLLSDSGFYLCAWSPDRTYGYTFGSGTRLTVV.

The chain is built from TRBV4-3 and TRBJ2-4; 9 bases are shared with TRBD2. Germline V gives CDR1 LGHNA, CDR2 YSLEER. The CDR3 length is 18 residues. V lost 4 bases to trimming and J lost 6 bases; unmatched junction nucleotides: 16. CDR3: CASSPVPSGGTGINIQYF. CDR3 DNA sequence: TGCGCCAGCAGCCCAGTCCCCAGCGGGGGGACCGGGATAAACATTCAGTACTTC.

The CDR3 loop is CASSLKLAANPPDTQYF. In DNA, the CDR3 is TGCGCCAGCAGCTTGAAACTAGCGGCAAACCCCCCGGATACGCAGTATTTT. The V and J genes are TRBV5-1 and TRBJ2-3, with 8 positions matching TRBD2. The CDR3 runs to 17 residues. Losses at the gene ends were 1 base for V and 6 bases for J; bases not matched to a gene: 13. Germline V CDR1 and CDR2: SGHRS, YFSETQ.

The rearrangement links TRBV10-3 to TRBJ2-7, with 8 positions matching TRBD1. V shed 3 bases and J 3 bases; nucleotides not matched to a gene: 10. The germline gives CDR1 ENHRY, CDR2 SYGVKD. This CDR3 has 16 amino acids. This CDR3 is CAISDATGGGIYEQYF. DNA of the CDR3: TGTGCCATCAGTGATGCAACAGGGGGAGGAATCTACGAGCAGTACTTC.

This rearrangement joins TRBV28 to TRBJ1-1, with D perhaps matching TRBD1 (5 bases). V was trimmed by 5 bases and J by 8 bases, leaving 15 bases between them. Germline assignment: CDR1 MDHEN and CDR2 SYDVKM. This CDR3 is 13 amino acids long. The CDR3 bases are TGTGCCAGCAGTCACAGGATTTGGGCCGAAGCTTTCTTT. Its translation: CASSHRIWAEAFF.

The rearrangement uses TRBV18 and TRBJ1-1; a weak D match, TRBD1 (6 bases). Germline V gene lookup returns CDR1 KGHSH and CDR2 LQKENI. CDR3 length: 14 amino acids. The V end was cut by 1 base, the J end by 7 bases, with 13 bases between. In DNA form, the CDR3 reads TGTGCCAGCTCACCACAGGGGGAAAGGGATGAAGCTTTCTTT. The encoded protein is CASSPQGERDEAFF.

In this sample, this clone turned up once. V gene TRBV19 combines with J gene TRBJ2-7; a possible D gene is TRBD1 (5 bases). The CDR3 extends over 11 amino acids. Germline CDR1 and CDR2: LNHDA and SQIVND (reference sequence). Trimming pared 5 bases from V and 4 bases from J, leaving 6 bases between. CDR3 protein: CASSQGYEQYF. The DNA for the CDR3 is TGTGCCAGTAGTCAGGGTTACGAGCAGTACTTC.

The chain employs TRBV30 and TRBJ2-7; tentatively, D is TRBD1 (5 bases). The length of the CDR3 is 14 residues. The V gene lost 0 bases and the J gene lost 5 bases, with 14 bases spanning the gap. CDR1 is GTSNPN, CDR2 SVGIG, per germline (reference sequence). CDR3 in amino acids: CAWSVSRARNEQYF. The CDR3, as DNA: TGTGCCTGGAGTGTTTCCAGGGCTCGTAACGAGCAGTACTTC.

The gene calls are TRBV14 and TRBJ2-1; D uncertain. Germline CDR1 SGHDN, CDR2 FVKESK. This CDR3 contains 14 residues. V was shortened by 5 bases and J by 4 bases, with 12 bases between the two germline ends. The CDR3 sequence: CASSNLTIYNEQFF. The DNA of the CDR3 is TGTGCCAGCAGCAATCTGACAATATACAATGAGCAGTTCTTC.

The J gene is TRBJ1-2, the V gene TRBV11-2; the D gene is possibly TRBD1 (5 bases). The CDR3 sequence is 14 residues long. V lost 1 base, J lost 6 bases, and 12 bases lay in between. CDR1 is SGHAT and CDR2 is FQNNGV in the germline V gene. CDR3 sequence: CASSLGQGGHGYTF. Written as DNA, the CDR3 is TGTGCCAGCAGCTTAGGGCAGGGCGGCCATGGCTACACCTTC. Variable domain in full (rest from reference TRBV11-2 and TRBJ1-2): EAGVAQSPRYKIIEKRQSVAFWCNPISGHATLYWYQQILGQGPKLLIQFQNNGVVDDSQLPKDRFSAERLKGVDSTLKIQPAKLEDSAVYLCASSLGQGGHGYTFGSGTRLTVV.

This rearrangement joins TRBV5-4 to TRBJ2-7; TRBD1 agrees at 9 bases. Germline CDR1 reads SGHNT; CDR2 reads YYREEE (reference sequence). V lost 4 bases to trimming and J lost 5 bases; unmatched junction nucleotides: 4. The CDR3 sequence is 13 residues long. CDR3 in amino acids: CASSLYRGHEQYF. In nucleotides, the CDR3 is TGTGCCAGCAGCCTCTACAGGGGGCACGAGCAGTACTTC. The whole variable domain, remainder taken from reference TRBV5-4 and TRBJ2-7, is ETGVTQSPTHLIKTRGQQVTLRCSSQSGHNTVSWYQQALGQGPQFIFQYYREEENGRGNFPPRFSGLQFPNYSSELNVNALELDDSALYLCASSLYRGHEQYFGPGTRLTVT.

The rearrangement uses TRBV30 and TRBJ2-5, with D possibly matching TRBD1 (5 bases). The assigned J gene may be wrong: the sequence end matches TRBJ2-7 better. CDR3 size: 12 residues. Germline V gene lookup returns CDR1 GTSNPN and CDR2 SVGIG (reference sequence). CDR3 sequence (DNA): TGTGCCTGGAGTGTCCAGGGTGCCGAGCAGTACTTC. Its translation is CAWSVQGAEQYF.

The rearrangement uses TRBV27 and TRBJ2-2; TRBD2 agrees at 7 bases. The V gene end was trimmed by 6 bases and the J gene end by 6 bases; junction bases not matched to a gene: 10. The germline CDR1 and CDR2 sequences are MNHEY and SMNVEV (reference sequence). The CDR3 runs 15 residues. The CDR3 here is CASSSREGYAGELFF. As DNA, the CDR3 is TGTGCCAGCAGCTCGAGGGAGGGGTACGCCGGGGAGCTGTTTTTT.

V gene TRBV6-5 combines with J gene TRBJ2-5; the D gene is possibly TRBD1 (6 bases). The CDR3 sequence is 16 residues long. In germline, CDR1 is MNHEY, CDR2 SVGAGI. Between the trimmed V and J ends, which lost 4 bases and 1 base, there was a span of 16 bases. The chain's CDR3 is CASSSHRVGFQETQYF. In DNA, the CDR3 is TGTGCCAGCAGTTCGCACAGGGTTGGATTCCAAGAGACCCAGTACTTC.

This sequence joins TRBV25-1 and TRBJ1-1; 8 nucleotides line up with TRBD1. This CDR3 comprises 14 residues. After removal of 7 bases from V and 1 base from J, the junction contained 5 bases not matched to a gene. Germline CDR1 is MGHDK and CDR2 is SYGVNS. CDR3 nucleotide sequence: TGTGCCAGCACCTCGACAGGGGCGAACACTGAAGCTTTCTTT. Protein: CASTSTGANTEAFF.